One TCR beta chain is described in this entry. This clonotype was seen many times. What antigen it recognizes has not been identified. It has no much larger one-base neighbor in the sample; base qualities were not kept. These data come from a study of response to subunit inactivated influenza vaccine (dated by TCRdb to 2016 to 2019). About the investigation overall: Deep quantitative profiling of the T cell receptor repertoire was used in the study to follow responses to a trivalent subunit inactivated influenza vaccine.

From V the trimming removes 6 bases and from J it removes 5 bases, while the gene matches leave 14 bases of the junction unaccounted for. CDR1 is given as SGHAT and CDR2 as FQNNGV, both from the germline V gene. Counted from cysteine to phenylalanine, this CDR3 has 17 amino acids. The DNA shown is the 51-base CDR3, in frame from base 1. Library construction relied on RT-PCR. Data came from an Illumina HiSeq 2500. TCRdb reran the public reads through fastp at Q25 and MiXCR, keeping productive beta chains. Rows matching on CDR3 protein sequence are summarized as one entry with the most common DNA and genes. The sample table lists roughly 190,000 distinct CDR3 sequences, 14% of them with a count of one. The top ten constitute roughly 25% of the sample. Broader findings and caveats from the paper: The authors proposed that each seasonal influenza vaccination may bring in only a limited number of new T cells.

The sequenced sample was CD8+ T cells sorted from PBMCs, obtained approximately 5 days after vaccination. The rearranged segments are TRBV11-2 and TRBJ2-2; the central 8 bases match TRBD2. The receptor's source is a man aged 45-60 years who received an inactivated influenza vaccine. Donor details come from another sample of the same person, matched by shared clones. The sequenced DNA: TGTGCCAGCAGTTACCCCGGGGGCGGGGGGACTACCGGGGAGCTGTTTTTT. This yields the protein CASSYPGGGGTTGELFF.